This TCR beta chain was retrieved from a study of CD8+ T cells in alopecia areata. Overall study context: A regimen of oral tofacitinib, 5 to 10 mg twice daily, was given to treated patients. Tofacitinib administration persisted for 6 to 18 months, succeeded by 6 months off drug. Study conclusions and caveats: Scalp repertoires also include resident alphabeta T cells from normal skin.

The CDR3 extends over 16 amino acids. In germline, CDR1 is GTSNPN, CDR2 SVGIG (reference sequence). The V segment lost 0 bases and the J segment 2 bases; nucleotides outside the gene matches: 8. cDNA reverse transcribed from extracted RNA served as the sequencing template. Sequencing was performed with immunoSEQ multiplex PCR; in TCRdb, only in-frame clones are kept and a portion is missing. The sample has some 180,000 clones, 51% seen once. As to treatment: oral pan-JAK inhibitor, 5-10 mg twice daily. In regard to this clone: The target antigen is unknown.

The receptor comes from a human donor with alopecia areata. This rearrangement joins TRBV30 to TRBJ1-2; TRBD1 matches 8 bases. The specimen comprised CD8+ T cells sorted from blood, sampled around week 54, from a patient treated with tofacitinib. The CDR3 loop is CAWSVPARGRNYGYTF. The CDR3 DNA sequence: TGTGCCTGGAGTGTACCGGCCAGGGGGCGGAACTATGGCTACACCTTC.